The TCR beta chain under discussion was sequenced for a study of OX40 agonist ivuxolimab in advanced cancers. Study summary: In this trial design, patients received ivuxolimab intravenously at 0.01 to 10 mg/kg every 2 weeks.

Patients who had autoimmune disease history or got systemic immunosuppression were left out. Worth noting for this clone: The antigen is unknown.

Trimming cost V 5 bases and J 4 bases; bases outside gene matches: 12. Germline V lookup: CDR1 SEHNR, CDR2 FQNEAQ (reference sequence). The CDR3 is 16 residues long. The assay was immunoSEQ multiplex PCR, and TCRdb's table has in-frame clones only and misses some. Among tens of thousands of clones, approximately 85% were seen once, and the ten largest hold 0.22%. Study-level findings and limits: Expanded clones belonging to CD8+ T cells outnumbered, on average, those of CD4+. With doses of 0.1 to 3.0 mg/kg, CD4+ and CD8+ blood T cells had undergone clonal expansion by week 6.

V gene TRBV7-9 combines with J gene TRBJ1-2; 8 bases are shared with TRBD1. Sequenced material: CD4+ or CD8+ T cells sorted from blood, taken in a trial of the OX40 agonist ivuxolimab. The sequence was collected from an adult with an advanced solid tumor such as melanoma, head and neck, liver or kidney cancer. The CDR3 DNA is TGTGCCAGCAGCGCCCGCCTACAGGGGGATGGCTATGGCTACACCTTC. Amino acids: CASSARLQGDGYGYTF.